This record looks at one T cell receptor (beta chain) sequence and its context. Its antigen is not yet known. Base quality data are lacking; no much larger clone is found one base away. CDR3 length: 16 amino acids, cysteine to phenylalanine. The entry retains the CDR3 DNA only, 48 bases that are in frame from base 1. Taken from the germline V gene, the CDR1 and CDR2 loops are SGHTA and FQGNSA. V is pared back by 5 bases and J by 1 base, with 17 bases lying between the germline termini. The data are from a study of blood T cell repertoires in COVID-19 (dated by TCRdb to 2020 to 2021). Study-level background: Samples from collaborators originated in the United States, Italy and Spain and spanned both the acute and convalescent phases of COVID-19. Where available, HLA class I and class II types were taken from metadata supplied by the sample provider and were not determined by assay-based typing. The repertoires were released in a freely available public database meant as a resource for research on the immune response to SARS-CoV-2. Nearly every sample came with metadata listing a de-identified subject ID, COVID-19 status, age in years and sex. The material from the prospective study consisted of cDNA or gDNA derived from T cells, B-cell-depleted T cells, or PBMCs. Samples were obtained from the ongoing ImmuneRACE study (first 160 participants) and from 950 to 1,500 subjects provided by 6 global collaborators. Subjects who had been exposed to COVID-19, were actively infected with it, or had recovered from it provided the deeply sampled blood TCRbeta repertoires that made up the dataset. Broad study findings and their caveats: The amount of clinical and demographic metadata varied by source and participant and was provided uncurated.

Collaborating institutions collected whole blood in K2EDTA tubes following their own protocols. For TCRbeta analysis, collaborators shipped samples as frozen whole blood, isolated PBMCs, or DNA extracted from either of those sample types. The immunoSEQ Assay, a bias-controlled multiplex PCR, was used to amplify TCRbeta CDR3 regions from genomic DNA. The study's own analysis went as follows. Nucleated cell counts per sample were estimated from amplification of reference gene primers within the assay. Sequence reads were collapsed and filtered to measure the absolute abundance of every unique TCRbeta CDR3 rearrangement. For each sample, productive Simpson clonality was calculated as the square root of Simpson's diversity index over productive rearrangements. TCRdb re-hosts the immuneACCESS table, in-frame sequences only. Its copies lack some clones; in the studies checked, an unresolved V gene accounts for under half of them, and the cause for the rest is not known. V, J and clone size are taken as reported in that table, and D and trimming were inferred from the DNA itself. The sample table records roughly 27,000 clones; around 89% of these occur just once. The ten biggest clones cover 10% of the sample.

The specimen sequenced was peripheral blood. Rearrangement joined TRBV7-2 to TRBJ1-1; perhaps TRBD1 is the D gene, with 5 bases matching. The origin of this receptor is a man in his fifties or sixties with acute or convalescent COVID-19. The DNA sequence is given as TGTGCCAGCAGCGCCCGACTCGGAAGGGGGAACACTGAAGCTTTCTTT. Translated, it gives CASSARLGRGNTEAFF. Reference TRBV7-2 and TRBJ1-1 proteins supply the regions before and after the CDR3; the full variable domain is: GAGVSQSPSNKVTEKGKDVELRCDPISGHTALYWYRQSLGQGLEFLIYFQGNSAPDKSGLPSDRFSAERTGGSVSTLTIQRTQQEDSAVYLCASSARLGRGNTEAFFGQGTRLTVV.